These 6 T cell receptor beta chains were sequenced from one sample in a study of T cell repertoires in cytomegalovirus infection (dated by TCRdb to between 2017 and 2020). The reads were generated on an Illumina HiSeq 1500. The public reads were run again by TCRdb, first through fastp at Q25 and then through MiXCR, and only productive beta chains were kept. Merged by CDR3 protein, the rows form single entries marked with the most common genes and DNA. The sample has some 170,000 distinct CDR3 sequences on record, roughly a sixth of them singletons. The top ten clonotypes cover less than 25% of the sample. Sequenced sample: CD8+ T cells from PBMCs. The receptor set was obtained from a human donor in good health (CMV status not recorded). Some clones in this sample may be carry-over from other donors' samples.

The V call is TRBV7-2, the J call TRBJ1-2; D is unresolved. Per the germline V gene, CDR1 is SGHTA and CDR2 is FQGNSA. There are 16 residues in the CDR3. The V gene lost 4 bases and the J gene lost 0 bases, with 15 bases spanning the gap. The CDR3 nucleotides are TGTGCCAGCAGCTCGGTAACCCTGGCTTCTAACTATGGCTACACCTTC. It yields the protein CASSSVTLASNYGYTF.

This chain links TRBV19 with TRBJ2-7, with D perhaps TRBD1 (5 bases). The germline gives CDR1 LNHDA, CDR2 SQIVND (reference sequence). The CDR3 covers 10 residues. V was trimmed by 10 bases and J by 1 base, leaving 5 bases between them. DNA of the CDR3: TGTGCCACAGGGTCCTACGAGCAGTACTTC. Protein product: CATGSYEQYF.

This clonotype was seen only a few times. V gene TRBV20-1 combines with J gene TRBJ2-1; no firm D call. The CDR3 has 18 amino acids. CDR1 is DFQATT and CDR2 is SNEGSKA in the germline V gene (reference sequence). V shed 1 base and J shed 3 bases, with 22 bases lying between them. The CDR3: CSARVGVGLLTLYNEQFF. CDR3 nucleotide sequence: TGCAGTGCTAGAGTTGGGGTTGGGCTCCTTACTCTCTACAATGAGCAGTTCTTC.

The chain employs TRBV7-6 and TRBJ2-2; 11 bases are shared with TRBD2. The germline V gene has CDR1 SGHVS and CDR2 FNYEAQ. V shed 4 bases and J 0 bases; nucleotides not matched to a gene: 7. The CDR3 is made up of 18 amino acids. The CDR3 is CASSSGLAGVANTGELFF. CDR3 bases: TGTGCCAGCAGCTCCGGACTAGCGGGTGTCGCGAACACCGGGGAGCTGTTTTTT.

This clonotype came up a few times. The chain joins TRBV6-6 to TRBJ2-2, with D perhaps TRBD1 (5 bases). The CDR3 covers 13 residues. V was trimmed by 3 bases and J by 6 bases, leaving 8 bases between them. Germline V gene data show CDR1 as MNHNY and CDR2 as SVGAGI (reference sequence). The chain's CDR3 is CASSYGAPGELFF. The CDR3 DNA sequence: TGTGCCAGCAGTTATGGGGCGCCCGGGGAGCTGTTTTTT.

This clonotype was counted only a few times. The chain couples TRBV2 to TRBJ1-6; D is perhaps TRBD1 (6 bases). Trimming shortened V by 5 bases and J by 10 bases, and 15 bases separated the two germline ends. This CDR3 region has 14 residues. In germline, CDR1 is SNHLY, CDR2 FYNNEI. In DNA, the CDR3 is TGTGCCAGCAGTCTGACAGGACTAGGCTCACCCCTCCACTTT. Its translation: CASSLTGLGSPLHF.